The sequence of this T cell receptor (beta chain) was determined in a study of radiation and T cells in renal cell carcinoma. The overall study: Nephrectomy followed 15 Gy stereotactic body radiation by 4 weeks.

About this clone: Its matching antigen is unknown.

Measured with immunoSEQ multiplex PCR; TCRdb has only the in-frame clones, and not every one. The sample contains 120,000 or so clones, around 85% of which appear only once. The V gene's germline CDR1 is SEHNR and CDR2 FQNEAQ (reference sequence). The CDR3 has 16 amino acids. Trimming removed 1 base at V and 0 bases at J, with 10 bases between. Study-wide points: From baseline, blood top tumor clonotypes peaked at 2 weeks post-radiation. Baseline intratumoral clonotype presence is unknown without pretreatment biopsies.

Time point reported: blood 2 weeks post-SBRT. Specified treatment: 15 Gy SBRT to primary tumor, nephrectomy 4 weeks later. V usage is TRBV7-9 and J usage is TRBJ1-3; D call uncertain. Sequencing was performed on blood, taken from a patient whose treatment included radiotherapy and nephrectomy. This receptor was taken from a man aged 50-60 years with renal cell carcinoma. The CDR3 DNA reads TGTGCCAGCAGCTTAGGGGCAGGCGGCTCTGGAAACACCATATATTTT. It encodes CASSLGAGGSGNTIYF.